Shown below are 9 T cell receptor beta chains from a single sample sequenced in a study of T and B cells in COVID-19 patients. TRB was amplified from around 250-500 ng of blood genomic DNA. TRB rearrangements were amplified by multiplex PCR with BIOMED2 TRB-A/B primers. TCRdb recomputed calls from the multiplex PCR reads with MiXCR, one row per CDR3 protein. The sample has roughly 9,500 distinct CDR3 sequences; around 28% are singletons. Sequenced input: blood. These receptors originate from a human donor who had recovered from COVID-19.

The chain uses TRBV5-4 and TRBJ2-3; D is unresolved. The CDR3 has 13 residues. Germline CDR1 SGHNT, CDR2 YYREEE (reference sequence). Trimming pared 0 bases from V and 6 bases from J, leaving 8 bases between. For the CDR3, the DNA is TGTGCCAGCAGCTTGGTATGGGCGGATACGCAGTATTTT. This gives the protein CASSLVWADTQYF.

CDR3: CASSQGAGNQPQHF. The CDR3 nucleotides are TGTGCCAGTTCACAGGGGGCCGGCAATCAGCCCCAGCATTTT. The rearrangement uses TRBV19 and TRBJ1-5, with 9 bases that match TRBD1. CDR1 and CDR2 from the germline V gene are LNHDA and SQIVND (reference sequence). V lost 8 bases to trimming and J lost 2 bases; unmatched junction nucleotides: 4. The CDR3 covers 14 residues.

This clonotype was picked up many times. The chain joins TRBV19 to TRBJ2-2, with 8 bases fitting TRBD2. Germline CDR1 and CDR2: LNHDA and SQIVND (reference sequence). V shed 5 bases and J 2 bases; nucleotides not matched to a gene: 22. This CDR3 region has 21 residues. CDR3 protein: CASSAGFSGGPDRTNTGELFF. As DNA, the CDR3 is TGTGCCAGTAGTGCAGGCTTTTCGGGGGGGCCCGACAGGACTAACACCGGGGAGCTGTTTTTT.

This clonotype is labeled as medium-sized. The CDR3: CASSSPTGRGETQYF. The CDR3 DNA follows: TGTGCCAGCAGTTCCCCGACAGGGAGAGGTGAGACCCAGTACTTC. The chain links TRBV6-2 or TRBV6-3 to TRBJ2-5, with TRBD1 matching over 7 bases. This CDR3 comprises 15 residues. Germline loops: CDR1 MNHEY, CDR2 SVGEGT. The ends lost 4 bases at V and 5 bases at J; junction bases unmatched: 10.

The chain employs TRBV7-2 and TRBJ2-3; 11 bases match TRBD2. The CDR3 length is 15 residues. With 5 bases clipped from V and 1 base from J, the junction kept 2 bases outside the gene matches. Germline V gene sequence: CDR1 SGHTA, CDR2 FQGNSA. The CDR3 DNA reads TGTGCCAGCAGCAAACTAGCGGGAGGCACAGATACGCAGTATTTT. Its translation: CASSKLAGGTDTQYF.

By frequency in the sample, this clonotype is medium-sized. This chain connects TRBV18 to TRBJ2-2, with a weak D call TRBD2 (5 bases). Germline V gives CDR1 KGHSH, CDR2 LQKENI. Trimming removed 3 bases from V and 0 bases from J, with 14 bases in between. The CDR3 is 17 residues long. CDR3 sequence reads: CASSPLGESANTGELFF. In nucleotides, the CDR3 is TGTGCCAGCTCACCCCTGGGAGAATCCGCGAACACCGGGGAGCTGTTTTTT.

This CDR3 is CSASSTVPYEQYF. The CDR3 DNA reads TGCAGTGCTAGTAGCACGGTACCCTACGAGCAGTACTTC. The V call is TRBV20-1, the J call TRBJ2-7, with D uncertain. Looked up from germline, CDR1 is DFQATT and CDR2 is SNEGSKA (reference sequence). The CDR3 extends over 13 amino acids. Trimming cost V 3 bases and J 2 bases, with 11 bases left between them.

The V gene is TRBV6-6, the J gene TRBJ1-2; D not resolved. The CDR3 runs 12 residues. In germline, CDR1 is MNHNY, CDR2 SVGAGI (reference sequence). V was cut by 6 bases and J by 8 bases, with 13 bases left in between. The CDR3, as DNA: TGTGCCAGCAGCCCGTTGGGGTCCGGCTACACCTTC. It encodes CASSPLGSGYTF.

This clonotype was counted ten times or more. The CDR3 bases are TGTGCCAGCAGTGATCGAGGCAGGAGTCACTCCTACGAGCAGTACTTC. Translation gives CASSDRGRSHSYEQYF. The chain has TRBV12-3 or TRBV12-4 and TRBJ2-7; D is ambiguous. This CDR3 region has 16 residues. The V and J ends lost 5 bases and 0 bases respectively, with 17 bases between them.